This is a list of T cell receptor beta chains from one sample in a study of T cells in Graves' hyperthyroidism and ophthalmopathy. MiXCR, applied by TCRdb to the multiplex PCR reads, yields one record per CDR3 protein. Counted here are fewer than 450,000 distinct CDR3 sequences, about a sixth occurring once; the ten biggest clones make up approximately 35%. Sequencing was performed on blood. These receptors came from a woman aged 25-40 years with Graves' hyperthyroidism that later progressed to Graves' ophthalmopathy. Both conserved end residues are part of each CDR3. Each record gives: CDR3 protein, CDR3 DNA, V gene, D gene, clone size, J gene. D genes are given only for firm matches. Some rows have no size entry. The others give once, few or many, or a class for an expanded clone.

CDR3aa: CASSPRGTSGSYNEQFF; CDR3nt: TGCGCCAGCAGCCCCAGAGGGACTAGCGGTTCCTACAATGAGCAGTTCTTC; v_gene: TRBV4-1; d_gene: TRBD2; abundance: NA; j_gene: TRBJ2-1
CDR3aa: CASSLDRGPEEQYF; CDR3nt: TGTGCCAGCAGCCTAGACAGGGGGCCAGAAGAGCAGTACTTC; v_gene: TRBV2; d_gene: TRBD1; abundance: many; j_gene: TRBJ2-7
CDR3aa: CASRAGWVDSNQPQHF; CDR3nt: TGTGCCAGCAGGGCAGGGTGGGTCGATAGCAATCAGCCCCAGCATTTT; v_gene: TRBV28; d_gene: NA; abundance: many; j_gene: TRBJ1-5
CDR3aa: CASSLGLGNNQETQYF; CDR3nt: TGTGCCAGCAGCTTAGGGCTAGGGAATAACCAAGAGACCCAGTACTTC; v_gene: TRBV13; d_gene: NA; abundance: NA; j_gene: TRBJ2-5
CDR3aa: CASSRMGEGASYEQYF; CDR3nt: TGTGCCAGCAGCCGGATGGGGGAGGGAGCTTCGTACGAGCAGTACTTC; v_gene: TRBV5-6; d_gene: TRBD2; abundance: NA; j_gene: TRBJ2-7
CDR3aa: CAWSVPWTQETQYF; CDR3nt: TGTGCCTGGAGTGTACCGTGGACCCAAGAGACCCAGTACTTC; v_gene: TRBV30; d_gene: NA; abundance: many; j_gene: TRBJ2-5
CDR3aa: CAWERGGFWNEQFF; CDR3nt: TGTGCCTGGGAGCGGGGGGGCTTTTGGAATGAGCAGTTCTTC; v_gene: TRBV30; d_gene: TRBD2; abundance: NA; j_gene: TRBJ2-1
CDR3aa: CAISDGGPTNEKLFF; CDR3nt: TGTGCCATCAGTGATGGGGGGCCCACTAATGAAAAACTGTTTTTT; v_gene: TRBV10-3; d_gene: NA; abundance: many; j_gene: TRBJ1-4
CDR3aa: CASSSPDRAGSPLHF; CDR3nt: TGTGCCAGCAGTTCCCCAGACAGGGCGGGTTCACCCCTCCACTTT; v_gene: TRBV6-1; d_gene: TRBD1; abundance: many; j_gene: TRBJ1-6
CDR3aa: CASMTGLGNQPQHF; CDR3nt: TGTGCCAGCATGACAGGGCTAGGAAATCAGCCCCAGCATTTT; v_gene: TRBV28; d_gene: TRBD1; abundance: few; j_gene: TRBJ1-5
CDR3aa: CSVVPVGSGETQYF; CDR3nt: TGCAGCGTTGTTCCCGTCGGGTCAGGAGAGACCCAGTACTTC; v_gene: TRBV29-1; d_gene: NA; abundance: many; j_gene: TRBJ2-5
CDR3aa: CASSGLAGNYEQFF; CDR3nt: TGTGCCAGCAGCGGACTAGCGGGAAACTATGAGCAGTTCTTC; v_gene: TRBV9; d_gene: TRBD2; abundance: many; j_gene: TRBJ2-1
CDR3aa: CASSPGQGSDTQYF; CDR3nt: TGTGCCAGCAGTCCCGGACAGGGATCAGATACGCAGTATTTT; v_gene: TRBV12-3/TRBV12-4; d_gene: TRBD1; abundance: many; j_gene: TRBJ2-3
CDR3aa: CAGSLVGGANSPLHF; CDR3nt: TGCGCCGGCAGCTTGGTCGGGGGGGCGAATTCACCCCTCCACTTT; v_gene: TRBV5-1; d_gene: NA; abundance: few; j_gene: TRBJ1-6
CDR3aa: CASSSPTSGELFF; CDR3nt: TGTGCCAGCAGCTCCCCCACGTCCGGGGAGCTGTTTTTT; v_gene: TRBV7-9; d_gene: NA; abundance: many; j_gene: TRBJ2-2
CDR3aa: CAIKRAGAWNEQFF; CDR3nt: TGTGCCATCAAAAGGGCGGGAGCATGGAATGAGCAGTTCTTC; v_gene: TRBV10-3; d_gene: TRBD2; abundance: many; j_gene: TRBJ2-1
CDR3aa: CASSREGAGYEKLFF; CDR3nt: TGTGCCAGCAGCCGAGAGGGTGCAGGGTACGAAAAACTGTTTTTT; v_gene: TRBV14; d_gene: NA; abundance: NA; j_gene: TRBJ1-4
CDR3aa: CASSFSSQPRTANTGELFF; CDR3nt: TGTGCCAGCAGCTTTTCCTCGCAACCCCGGACAGCAAACACCGGGGAGCTGTTTTTT; v_gene: TRBV7-9; d_gene: NA; abundance: NA; j_gene: TRBJ2-2
CDR3aa: CASSLGGAAYEQYF; CDR3nt: TGTGCCAGCAGCTTGGGGGGGGCCGCCTACGAGCAGTACTTC; v_gene: TRBV5-6; d_gene: NA; abundance: NA; j_gene: TRBJ2-7
CDR3aa: CASSLGGATYEQHF; CDR3nt: TGTGCCAGCAGTTTAGGTGGGGCCACCTACGAGCAGCACTTC; v_gene: TRBV28; d_gene: NA; abundance: NA; j_gene: TRBJ2-7
CDR3aa: CASVLAPNTEAFF; CDR3nt: TGTGCCAGTGTCTTGGCCCCGAACACTGAAGCTTTCTTT; v_gene: TRBV19; d_gene: NA; abundance: many; j_gene: TRBJ1-1
CDR3aa: CSARGSFNQPQHF; CDR3nt: TGCAGTGCTAGGGGGAGTTTTAATCAGCCCCAGCATTTT; v_gene: TRBV20-1; d_gene: NA; abundance: many; j_gene: TRBJ1-5
CDR3aa: CASSLTDPGYYGYTF; CDR3nt: TGTGCCAGCAGCTTAACGGACCCAGGCTACTATGGCTACACCTTC; v_gene: TRBV11-2; d_gene: NA; abundance: many; j_gene: TRBJ1-2
CDR3aa: CSARAETSGSPHTGELFF; CDR3nt: TGCAGTGCTAGAGCAGAGACTAGCGGGAGTCCTCACACCGGGGAGCTGTTTTTT; v_gene: TRBV20-1; d_gene: TRBD2; abundance: few; j_gene: TRBJ2-2
CDR3aa: CASSQGTGTYEQYF; CDR3nt: TGCGCCAGCAGCCAAGGGACAGGGACCTACGAGCAGTACTTC; v_gene: TRBV4-1; d_gene: TRBD1; abundance: NA; j_gene: TRBJ2-7
CDR3aa: CSANTGVPEAFF; CDR3nt: TGCAGTGCTAACACTGGGGTACCTGAAGCTTTCTTT; v_gene: TRBV20-1; d_gene: NA; abundance: few; j_gene: TRBJ1-1
CDR3aa: CASSSASIPEAFF; CDR3nt: TGTGCCAGCAGTTCGGCGAGTATCCCTGAAGCTTTCTTT; v_gene: TRBV6-5; d_gene: NA; abundance: many; j_gene: TRBJ1-1
CDR3aa: CASSPGTGPPQETQYF; CDR3nt: TGCGCCAGCAGCCCAGGGACAGGGCCCCCTCAAGAGACCCAGTACTTC; v_gene: TRBV5-1; d_gene: TRBD1; abundance: NA; j_gene: TRBJ2-5
CDR3aa: CASSPFPGTEQETQYF; CDR3nt: TGTGCCAGCAGCCCGTTCCCTGGGACAGAACAAGAGACCCAGTACTTC; v_gene: TRBV14; d_gene: TRBD1; abundance: many; j_gene: TRBJ2-5
CDR3aa: CASLGWVGDTQYF; CDR3nt: TGTGCCAGCCTAGGCTGGGTAGGAGATACGCAGTATTTT; v_gene: TRBV11-2; d_gene: NA; abundance: NA; j_gene: TRBJ2-3
CDR3aa: CASSLRESGYEQYF; CDR3nt: TGTGCCAGCAGTTTACGGGAATCAGGGTACGAGCAGTACTTC; v_gene: TRBV12-3/TRBV12-4; d_gene: NA; abundance: once; j_gene: TRBJ2-7
CDR3aa: CASSLRGANTGELFF; CDR3nt: TGTGCCAGCAGTTTGAGGGGAGCGAACACCGGGGAGCTGTTTTTT; v_gene: TRBV27; d_gene: NA; abundance: NA; j_gene: TRBJ2-2
CDR3aa: CAISESGSINYGYTF; CDR3nt: TGTGCCATCAGTGAGTCGGGCAGCATTAACTATGGCTACACCTTC; v_gene: TRBV10-3; d_gene: NA; abundance: many; j_gene: TRBJ1-2
CDR3aa: CASNYRAQGATATNEKLFF; CDR3nt: TGTGCCAGCAACTACCGTGCCCAGGGGGCGACGGCAACTAATGAAAAACTGTTTTTT; v_gene: TRBV6-2/TRBV6-3; d_gene: TRBD1; abundance: few; j_gene: TRBJ1-4
CDR3aa: CASSYGLAGSTDTQYF; CDR3nt: TGTGCCAGCAGCTACGGACTAGCGGGAAGCACAGATACGCAGTATTTT; v_gene: TRBV11-2; d_gene: TRBD2; abundance: NA; j_gene: TRBJ2-3
CDR3aa: CASRSGISYEQYF; CDR3nt: TGTGCCAGTAGATCAGGGATCTCCTACGAGCAGTACTTC; v_gene: TRBV19; d_gene: NA; abundance: many; j_gene: TRBJ2-7